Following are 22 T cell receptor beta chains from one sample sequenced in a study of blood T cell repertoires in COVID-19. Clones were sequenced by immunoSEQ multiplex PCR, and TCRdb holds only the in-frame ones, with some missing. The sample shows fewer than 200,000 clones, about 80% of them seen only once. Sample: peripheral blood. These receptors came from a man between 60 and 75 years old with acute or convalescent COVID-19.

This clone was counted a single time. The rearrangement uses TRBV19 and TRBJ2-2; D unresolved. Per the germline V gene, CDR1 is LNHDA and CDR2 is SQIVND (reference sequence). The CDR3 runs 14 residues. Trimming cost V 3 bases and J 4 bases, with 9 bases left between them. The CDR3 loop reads CASSIGRTTGELFF. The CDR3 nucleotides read TGTGCCAGTAGTATTGGGCGCACCACCGGGGAGCTGTTTTTT.

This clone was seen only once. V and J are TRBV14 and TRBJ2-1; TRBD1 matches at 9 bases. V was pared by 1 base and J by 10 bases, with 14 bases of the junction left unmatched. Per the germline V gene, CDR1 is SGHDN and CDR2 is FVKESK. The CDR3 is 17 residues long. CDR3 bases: TGTGCCAGCAGCCAAGTTAGTCCGGGACAGGGTAATATGGAGCAGTTCTTC. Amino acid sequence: CASSQVSPGQGNMEQFF. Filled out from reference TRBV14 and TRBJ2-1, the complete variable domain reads EAGVTQFPSHSVIEKGQTVTLRCDPISGHDNLYWYRRVMGKEIKFLLHFVKESKQDESGMPNNRFLAERTGGTYSTLKVQPAELEDSGVYFCASSQVSPGQGNMEQFFGPGTRLTVL.

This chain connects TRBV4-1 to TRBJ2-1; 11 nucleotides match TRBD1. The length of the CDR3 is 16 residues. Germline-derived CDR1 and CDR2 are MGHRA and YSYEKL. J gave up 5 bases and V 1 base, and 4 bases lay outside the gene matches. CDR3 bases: TGCGCCAGCAGCCAAGTAGGGACAGGGGGAAACAATGAGCAGTTCTTC. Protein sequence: CASSQVGTGGNNEQFF.

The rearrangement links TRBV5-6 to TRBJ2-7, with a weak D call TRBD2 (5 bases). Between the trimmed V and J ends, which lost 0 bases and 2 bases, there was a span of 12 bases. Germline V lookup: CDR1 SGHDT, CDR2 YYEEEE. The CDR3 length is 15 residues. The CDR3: CASSLVSGLTYEQYF. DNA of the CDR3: TGTGCCAGCAGCTTGGTCTCCGGACTGACCTACGAGCAGTACTTC.

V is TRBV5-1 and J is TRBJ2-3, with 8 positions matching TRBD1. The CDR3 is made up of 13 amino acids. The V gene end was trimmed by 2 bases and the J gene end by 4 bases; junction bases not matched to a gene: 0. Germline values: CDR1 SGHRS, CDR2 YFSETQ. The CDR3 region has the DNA TGCGCCAGCAGCTTACAGGGGGCAGATACGCAGTATTTT. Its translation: CASSLQGADTQYF.

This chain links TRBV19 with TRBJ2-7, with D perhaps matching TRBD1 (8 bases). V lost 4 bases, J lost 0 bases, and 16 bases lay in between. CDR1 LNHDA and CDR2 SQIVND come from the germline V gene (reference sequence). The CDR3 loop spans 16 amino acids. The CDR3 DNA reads TGTGCCAGTAGTAACCCGGGGGGACAGGCCTCCTACGAGCAGTACTTC. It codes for CASSNPGGQASYEQYF.

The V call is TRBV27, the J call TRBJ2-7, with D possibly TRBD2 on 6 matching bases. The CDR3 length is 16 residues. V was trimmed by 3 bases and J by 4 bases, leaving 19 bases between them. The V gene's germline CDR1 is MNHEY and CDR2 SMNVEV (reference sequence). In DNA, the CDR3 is TGTGCCAGCAGTTTCTTTTTAGGTGGGGGACTTTACGAGCAGTACTTC. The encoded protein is CASSFFLGGGLYEQYF.

As DNA, the CDR3 is TGTGCCAGCAGCCAAGACAGGAAAGAAGCTTTCTTT. It yields the protein CASSQDRKEAFF. The chain carries TRBV3-1 (or the pseudogene TRBV3-2) and TRBJ1-1, with D unclear. Deletions cut 0 bases from V and 8 bases from J, with 7 bases between. The CDR3 has 12 residues. The germline gives CDR1 LGHDT, CDR2 YNNKEL (reference sequence).

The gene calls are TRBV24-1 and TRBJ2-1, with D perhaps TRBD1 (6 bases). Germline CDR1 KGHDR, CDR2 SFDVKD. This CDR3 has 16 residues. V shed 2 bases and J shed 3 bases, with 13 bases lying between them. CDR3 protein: CATSDSRRGRYNEQFF. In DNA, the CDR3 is TGTGCCACCAGTGATTCTCGCAGGGGCCGCTACAATGAGCAGTTCTTC.

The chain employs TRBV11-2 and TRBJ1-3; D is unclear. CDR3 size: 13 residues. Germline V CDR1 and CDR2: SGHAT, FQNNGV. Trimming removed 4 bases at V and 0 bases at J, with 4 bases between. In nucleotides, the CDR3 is TGTGCCAGCAGCTCAGGCTCTGGAAACACCATATATTTT. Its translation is CASSSGSGNTIYF. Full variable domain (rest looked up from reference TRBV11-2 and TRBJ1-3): EAGVAQSPRYKIIEKRQSVAFWCNPISGHATLYWYQQILGQGPKLLIQFQNNGVVDDSQLPKDRFSAERLKGVDSTLKIQPAKLEDSAVYLCASSSGSGNTIYFGEGSWLTVV.

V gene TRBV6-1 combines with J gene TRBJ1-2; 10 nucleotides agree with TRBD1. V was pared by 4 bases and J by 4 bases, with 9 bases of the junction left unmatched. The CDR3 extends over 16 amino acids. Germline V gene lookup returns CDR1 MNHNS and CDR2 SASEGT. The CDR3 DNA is TGTGCCAGCAGTGCGACAGGGGGCACTTTTCTCTATGGCTACACCTTC. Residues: CASSATGGTFLYGYTF.

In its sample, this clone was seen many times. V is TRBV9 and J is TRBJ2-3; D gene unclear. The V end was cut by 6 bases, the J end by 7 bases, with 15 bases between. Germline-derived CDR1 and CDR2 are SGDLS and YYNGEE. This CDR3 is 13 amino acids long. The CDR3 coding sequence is TGTGCCAGCATACTCGAAGTCAGGAATACGCAGTATTTT. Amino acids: CASILEVRNTQYF. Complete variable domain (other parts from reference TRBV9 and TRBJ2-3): DSGVTQTPKHLITATGQRVTLRCSPRSGDLSVYWYQQSLDQGLQFLIQYYNGEERAKGNILERFSAQQFPDLHSELNLSSLELGDSALYFCASILEVRNTQYFGPGTRLTVL.

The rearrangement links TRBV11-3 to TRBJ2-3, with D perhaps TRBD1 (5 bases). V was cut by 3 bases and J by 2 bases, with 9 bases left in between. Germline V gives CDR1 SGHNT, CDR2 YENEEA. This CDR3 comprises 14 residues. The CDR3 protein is CASSFDRDTDTQYF. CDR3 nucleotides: TGTGCCAGCAGCTTCGACAGAGACACAGATACGCAGTATTTT. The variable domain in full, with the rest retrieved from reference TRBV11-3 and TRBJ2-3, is EAGVVQSPRYKIIEKKQPVAFWCNPISGHNTLYWYLQNLGQGPELLIRYENEEAVDDSQLPKDRFSAERLKGVDSTLKIQPAELGDSAVYLCASSFDRDTDTQYFGPGTRLTVL.

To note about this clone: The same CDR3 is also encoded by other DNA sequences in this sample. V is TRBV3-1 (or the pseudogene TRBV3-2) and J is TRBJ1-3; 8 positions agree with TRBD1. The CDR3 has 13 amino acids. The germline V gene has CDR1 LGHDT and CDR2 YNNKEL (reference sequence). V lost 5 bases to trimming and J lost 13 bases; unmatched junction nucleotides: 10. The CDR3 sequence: CASSKTGEATIYF. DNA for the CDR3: TGTGCCAGCAGCAAGACAGGGGAGGCTACTATATATTTT.

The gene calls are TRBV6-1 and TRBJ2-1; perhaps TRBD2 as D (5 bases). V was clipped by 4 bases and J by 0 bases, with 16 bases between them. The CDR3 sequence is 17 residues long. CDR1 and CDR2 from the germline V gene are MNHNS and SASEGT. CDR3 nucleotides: TGTGCCAGCAGTGGACCTCTAGCCGCGAGCTCCTACAATGAGCAGTTCTTC. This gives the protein CASSGPLAASSYNEQFF.

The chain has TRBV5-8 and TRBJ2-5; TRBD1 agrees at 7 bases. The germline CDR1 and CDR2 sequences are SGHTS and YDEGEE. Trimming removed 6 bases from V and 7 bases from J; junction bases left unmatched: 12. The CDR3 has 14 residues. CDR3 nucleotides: TGTGCCAGCACGATGACAGGGCTAAAGGGGACCCAGTACTTC. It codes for CASTMTGLKGTQYF.

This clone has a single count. CDR3 DNA: TGTGCCAGCAGCTTAGCCGGGAAAGTCTACGAGCAGTACTTC. Amino acids: CASSLAGKVYEQYF. V is TRBV7-6 and J is TRBJ2-7; weak D call: TRBD2 (5 bases). Germline V lookup: CDR1 SGHVS, CDR2 FNYEAQ. V shed 0 bases and J shed 3 bases, with 9 bases lying between them. This CDR3 comprises 14 residues. Looking up the rest from reference TRBV7-6 and TRBJ2-7 gives the full variable domain: GAGVSQSPRYKVTKRGQDVALRCDPISGHVSLYWYRQALGQGPEFLTYFNYEAQQDKSGLPNDRFSAERPEGSISTLTIQRTEQRDSAMYRCASSLAGKVYEQYFGPGTRLTVT.

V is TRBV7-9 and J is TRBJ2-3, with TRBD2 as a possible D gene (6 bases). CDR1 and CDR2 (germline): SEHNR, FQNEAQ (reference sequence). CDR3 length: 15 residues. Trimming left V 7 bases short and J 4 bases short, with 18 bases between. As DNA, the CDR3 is TGTGCCAGCACCCCCCCTAGCGCCCTATCAGATACGCAGTATTTT. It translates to CASTPPSALSDTQYF.

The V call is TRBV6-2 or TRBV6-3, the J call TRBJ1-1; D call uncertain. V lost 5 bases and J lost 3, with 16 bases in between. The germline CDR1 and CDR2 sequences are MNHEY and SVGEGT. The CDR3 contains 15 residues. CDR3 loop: CASSRESVEYTEAFF. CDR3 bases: TGTGCCAGCAGTCGGGAGTCAGTGGAGTACACTGAAGCTTTCTTT.

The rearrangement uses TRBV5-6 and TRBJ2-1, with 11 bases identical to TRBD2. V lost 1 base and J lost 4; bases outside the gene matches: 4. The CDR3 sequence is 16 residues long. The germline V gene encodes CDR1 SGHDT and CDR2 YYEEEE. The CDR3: CASSLIAGGTYNEQFF. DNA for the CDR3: TGTGCCAGCAGCTTGATAGCGGGGGGGACATACAATGAGCAGTTCTTC. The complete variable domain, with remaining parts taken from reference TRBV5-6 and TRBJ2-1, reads DAGVTQSPTHLIKTRGQQVTLRCSPKSGHDTVSWYQQALGQGPQFIFQYYEEEERQRGNFPDRFSGHQFPNYSSELNVNALLLGDSALYLCASSLIAGGTYNEQFFGPGTRLTVL.

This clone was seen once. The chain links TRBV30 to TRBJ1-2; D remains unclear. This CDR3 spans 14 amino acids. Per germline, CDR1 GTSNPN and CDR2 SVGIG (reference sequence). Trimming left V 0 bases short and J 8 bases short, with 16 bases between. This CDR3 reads CAWSVGAGSVGYTF. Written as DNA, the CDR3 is TGTGCCTGGAGTGTGGGAGCGGGGTCTGTCGGCTACACCTTC.

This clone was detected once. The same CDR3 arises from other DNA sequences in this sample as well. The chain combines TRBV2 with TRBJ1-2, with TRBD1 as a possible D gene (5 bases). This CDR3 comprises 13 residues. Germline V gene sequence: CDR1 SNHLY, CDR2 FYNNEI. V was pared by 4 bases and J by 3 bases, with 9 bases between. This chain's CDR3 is CASSGGTYYGYTF. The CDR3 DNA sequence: TGTGCCAGCAGTGGGGGCACCTACTATGGCTACACCTTC.